Shown below are 27 T cell receptor beta chains from a single sample sequenced in a study of metastatic and nonmetastatic thyroid tumors. TCRdb re-called clones from the PCR reads using MiXCR. The table shows around 38,000 clones, with less than 35% occurring only once. Each patient came to thyroid surgery without any prior treatment (of any kind). The specimen sequenced was blood. The source of these receptors is a male donor with papillary thyroid cancer or a benign thyroid nodule (not recorded which). Some clones in this sample may be carry-over from other donors' samples.

This clone was counted ten times or more. The V and J genes are TRBV4-1 and TRBJ2-3, with D perhaps TRBD1 (5 bases). V gave up 3 bases and J gave up 0 bases, with 13 bases separating them. Per the germline V gene, CDR1 is MGHRA and CDR2 is YSYEKL. The CDR3 extends over 16 amino acids. The CDR3 DNA is TGCGCCAGCAGCCACCAGGGTTTCCCTAGCACAGATACGCAGTATTTT. Residues: CASSHQGFPSTDTQYF.

This clone has a count of ten or more. The V and J genes are TRBV29-1 and TRBJ2-7; D is perhaps TRBD1 or TRBD2 (5 bases each). Trimming took off 6 bases at V and 0 bases at J, with 12 bases between the two ends. The V gene's germline CDR1 is SQVTM and CDR2 ANQGSEA. CDR3 size: 13 residues. The CDR3 coding sequence is TGCAGCGTGACCGGGACGGGCTCCTACGAGCAGTACTTC. This gives the protein CSVTGTGSYEQYF.

The chain carries TRBV11-1 and TRBJ2-7, with D perhaps given as TRBD1 or TRBD2 (6 bases each). The CDR3 spans 17 residues. Deletions cut 1 base from V and 2 bases from J, with 18 bases between. CDR1 is SGHAT, CDR2 FQDESV, per germline (reference sequence). The chain's CDR3 is CASSLGEGGSSPYEQYF. The CDR3 DNA sequence: TGTGCCAGCAGCTTAGGTGAGGGGGGTTCTAGCCCCTACGAGCAGTACTTC.

In this sample, this clone turned up once. This rearrangement joins TRBV20-1 to TRBJ1-6; D is possibly TRBD1 (5 bases). The germline gives CDR1 DFQATT, CDR2 SNEGSKA (reference sequence). V was clipped by 3 bases and J by 10 bases, with 22 bases between them. CDR3 size: 16 residues. The CDR3 DNA reads as TGCAGTGCTAGGTTTCCCTCTCAGGGTCAGGAGTCACCCCTCCACTTT. Translation: CSARFPSQGQESPLHF.

The rearrangement uses TRBV7-3 and TRBJ1-1; unclear D gene. This CDR3 is built from 16 residues. Germline values: CDR1 SGHTA, CDR2 FQGTGA. Between the trimmed V and J ends, which lost 4 bases and 4 bases, there was a span of 19 bases. The CDR3 is CASSSGVRGGGTEAFF. The CDR3, as DNA: TGTGCCAGCAGCTCCGGGGTCCGCGGTGGCGGCACTGAAGCTTTCTTT.

This clone has just a few counts. At one end the junction does not follow the germline gene, possibly because of a read error. This chain joins TRBV7-6 and TRBJ2-5; D remains ambiguous. CDR3 length: 11 residues. From germline, CDR1 is SGHVS and CDR2 FNYEAQ. The CDR3 sequence is CASSDQETQCF. The CDR3, as DNA: TGTGCCAGCAGCGACCAAGAGACACAGTGCTTC.

This clone showed up many times. This rearrangement joins TRBV5-6 to TRBJ2-1; the match to TRBD1 covers 7 bases. Trimming at V came to 4 bases and at J to 2 bases, leaving 3 bases not matched to a gene. The length of the CDR3 is 14 residues. CDR1 is SGHDT and CDR2 is YYEEEE in the germline V gene. The chain's CDR3 is CASSTGQTYNEQFF. In DNA form, the CDR3 reads TGTGCCAGCAGCACGGGACAGACCTACAATGAGCAGTTCTTC.

A remark on this clone: Without the conserved terminal phenylalanine or tryptophan, this CDR3 likely stems from a read error. V gene TRBV11-2 combines with J gene TRBJ2-5; D possibly corresponds to TRBD2 (5 bases). Deletions cut 5 bases from V and 7 bases from J, with 17 bases between. The CDR3 spans 14 residues. The germline V gene encodes CDR1 SGHAT and CDR2 FQNNGV. CDR3 loop: CASSVEVWGVTQYV. The CDR3 DNA sequence: TGTGCCAGCAGCGTCGAGGTTTGGGGAGTGACCCAGTACGTC.

By share, this clone ranks as medium-sized (0.01 to 0.1%). This rearrangement joins TRBV7-2 to TRBJ2-7; no reliable D call. Trimming removed 1 base from V and 2 bases from J, with 6 bases in between. Germline V gene data show CDR1 as SGHTA and CDR2 as FQGNSA. This CDR3 is built from 13 residues. CDR3 in amino acids: CASSLVLAYEQYF. The CDR3 bases are TGTGCCAGCAGCTTAGTTCTGGCCTACGAGCAGTACTTC.

This chain uses TRBV6-1 with TRBJ2-7, with a weak D call TRBD1 (5 bases). Trimming cost V 6 bases and J 6 bases, with 12 bases left between them. The germline V gene has CDR1 MNHNS and CDR2 SASEGT. The CDR3 spans 12 residues. The DNA for the CDR3 is TGTGCCAGCAGCCGCAAGGGGTTCGAGCAGTACTTC. It translates to CASSRKGFEQYF.

The chain is built from TRBV28 and TRBJ2-1; perhaps TRBD2 as D (6 bases). The V gene lost 6 bases and the J gene lost 9 bases, with 12 bases spanning the gap. The V gene's germline CDR1 is MDHEN and CDR2 SYDVKM. CDR3 length equals 12 residues. The CDR3 sequence: CASSRLVTEQFF. The CDR3, as DNA: TGTGCCAGCAGCAGACTAGTGACTGAGCAGTTCTTC.

This clone was seen only a few times. One end of the junction is discordant with germline, which a read error may explain. The chain recombines TRBV7-2 with TRBJ2-7; 8 nucleotides match TRBD2. The CDR3 loop spans 14 amino acids. Germline V gives CDR1 SGHTA, CDR2 FQGNSA. CDR3 nucleotides: TGTGCCAGTAGCTCCCACCCGCGGGAGGACGAGCAGTACTTC. It translates to CASSSHPREDEQYF.

Ten or more counts support this clone. The V call is TRBV18, the J call TRBJ1-5, with 9 bases fitting TRBD1. The CDR3 is 18 amino acids. Germline V gene data show CDR1 as KGHSH and CDR2 as LQKENI. The V gene end was trimmed by 2 bases and the J gene end by 5 bases; junction bases not matched to a gene: 13. Here the CDR3 reads CASSPGTGRRGGDQPQHF. CDR3 DNA: TGTGCCAGCTCACCAGGGACAGGGAGGAGAGGAGGGGATCAGCCCCAGCATTTT.

This clone has just a few counts. V and J are TRBV27 and TRBJ2-2, with TRBD1 identical over 7 bases. The CDR3 contains 15 residues. CDR1 and CDR2 (germline): MNHEY, SMNVEV (reference sequence). V lost 6 bases to trimming and J lost 4 bases; unmatched junction nucleotides: 8. The DNA for the CDR3 is TGTGCCAGCAGGGGGACAGCCCAGGGCACCGGGGAGCTGTTTTTT. Protein: CASRGTAQGTGELFF.

The chain uses TRBV5-1 and TRBJ2-7; D not resolved. The germline V gene encodes CDR1 SGHRS and CDR2 YFSETQ. This CDR3 is built from 14 residues. The germline V and J ends were trimmed by 6 bases and 0 bases, with 13 bases remaining between them. The CDR3 DNA sequence: TGCGCCAGCAAGGTACTATCCAACTCCTACGAGCAGTACTTC. Translated: CASKVLSNSYEQYF.

The sample holds many counts of this clone. The chain joins TRBV9 to TRBJ1-5; 7 bases line up with TRBD1. Germline CDR1 is SGDLS and CDR2 is YYNGEE. The CDR3 consists of 16 residues. Losses at the gene ends were 4 bases for V and 9 bases for J; bases not matched to a gene: 16. CDR3: CASSTPGQSSIRPQHF. The CDR3 DNA reads TGTGCCAGCAGCACACCGGGACAGTCTTCAATCAGGCCCCAGCATTTT.

This clone is termed medium-sized (0.01 to 0.1%). The rearrangement joins TRBV4-1 to TRBJ1-6; D call uncertain. Per the germline V gene, CDR1 is MGHRA and CDR2 is YSYEKL. Trimming removed 0 bases from V and 11 bases from J, with 8 bases in between. CDR3 length: 13 amino acids. The CDR3 DNA follows: TGCGCCAGCAGCCAAGATCTGGAAACACCCCTCCACTTT. It yields the protein CASSQDLETPLHF.

There are a few counts of this clone. The chain links TRBV12-3 or TRBV12-4 to TRBJ2-1, with TRBD2 matching 10 bases. V shed 8 bases and J 2 bases; nucleotides not matched to a gene: 6. The CDR3 extends over 15 amino acids. The CDR3 loop is CASGLAGGPYNEQFF. The DNA for the CDR3 is TGTGCCAGCGGGTTAGCGGGAGGCCCCTACAATGAGCAGTTCTTC.

With regard to this clone: Germline is not matched at one junction end, which may reflect a read error. The rearrangement uses TRBV7-8 and TRBJ1-1; TRBD1 is a possible D gene (6 bases). This CDR3 region has 15 residues. The germline CDR1 and CDR2 sequences are SGHVS and FQNEAQ. CDR3 amino acids: CASILVGGRDTGAFF. The DNA of the CDR3 is TGTGCCAGCATCTTAGTAGGGGGTCGGGACACTGGAGCTTTCTTT.

This clone was observed a few times. CDR3 coding DNA: TGTGTCATCAGCTTCAGAGCCTACGAGCAGTACTTC. Its translation is CVISFRAYEQYF. V and J are TRBV5-5 and TRBJ2-7; D uncertain. The CDR3 sequence is 12 residues long. Germline values: CDR1 SGHKS, CDR2 YYEKEE (reference sequence). The entire variable domain, with the rest obtained from reference TRBV5-5 and TRBJ2-7, is as follows: DAGVTQSPTHLIKTRGQQVTLRCSPISGHKSVSWYQQVLGQGPQFIFQYYEKEERGRGNFPDRFSARQFPNYSSELNVNALLLGDSALYLCVISFRAYEQYFGPGTRLTVT.

The chain combines TRBV28 with TRBJ1-6; TRBD1 aligns across 11 bases. CDR3 length: 16 residues. CDR1 and CDR2 (germline): MDHEN, SYDVKM. Unmatched junction bases numbered 8, after V lost 3 bases and J lost 10 bases. Here the CDR3 DNA reads TGTGCCAGCAGTTTCTACATGGACAGGGGGCACTCACCCCTCCACTTT. Amino acid sequence: CASSFYMDRGHSPLHF.

There are a few counts of this clone. V gene TRBV5-1 combines with J gene TRBJ1-1; 8 nucleotides agree with TRBD1. Trimming at V came to 6 bases and at J to 1 base, leaving 11 bases not matched to a gene. In germline, CDR1 is SGHRS, CDR2 YFSETQ. The CDR3 consists of 16 residues. The chain's CDR3 is CASISGTGWANTEAFF. The CDR3 nucleotides are TGCGCCAGCATCTCCGGGACAGGATGGGCGAACACTGAAGCTTTCTTT.

The chain combines TRBV11-1 with TRBJ2-2; 12 nucleotides match TRBD2. The CDR3 covers 18 residues. Germline trimming cut 3 bases from V and 11 bases from J; bases unmatched to any gene: 16. The V gene's germline CDR1 is SGHAT and CDR2 FQDESV (reference sequence). The CDR3 coding sequence is TGTGCCAGCAGCTTTGGGACTAGCGGGCCCGGACTGGGCGGCGAGCTGTTTTTT. It is translated as CASSFGTSGPGLGGELFF.

This clone is categorized as medium-sized (0.01 to 0.1%). The gene calls are TRBV5-1 and TRBJ2-7, with TRBD1 matching over 7 bases. The V segment lost 4 bases and the J segment 2 bases; nucleotides outside the gene matches: 3. This CDR3 is 13 amino acids long. The germline V gene encodes CDR1 SGHRS and CDR2 YFSETQ. The CDR3 is CASSIGTAYEQYF. DNA for the CDR3: TGCGCCAGCAGCATCGGGACAGCCTACGAGCAGTACTTC.

The table lists this clone with many counts. The gene calls are TRBV7-9 and TRBJ2-7, with D maybe TRBD2 (6 bases). The CDR3 spans 12 residues. Germline CDR1 reads SEHNR; CDR2 reads FQNEAQ (reference sequence). Trimming took 5 bases from V and 6 from J, leaving 11 bases between them. CDR3 residues: CASSPGSPEQYF. CDR3 bases: TGTGCCAGCAGCCCCGGGAGCCCCGAGCAGTACTTC.

Written as DNA, the CDR3 is TGCGCCAGCAGCTTGGGGGGTATTGAACCCCAGCATTTT. Translation gives CASSLGGIEPQHF. This chain connects TRBV5-1 to TRBJ1-5, with D unclear. The germline CDR1 and CDR2 sequences are SGHRS and YFSETQ. This CDR3 is 13 amino acids long. Trimming removed 0 bases at V and 10 bases at J, with 11 bases between.

V gene TRBV11-1 combines with J gene TRBJ2-2; a weak D match, TRBD2 (7 bases). V was cut by 1 base and J by 1 base, with 10 bases left in between. CDR1 is SGHAT and CDR2 is FQDESV in the germline V gene (reference sequence). There are 16 residues in the CDR3. The CDR3 is CASSLDREGNTGELFF. CDR3 nucleotide sequence: TGTGCCAGCAGCTTAGACAGGGAGGGGAACACCGGGGAGCTGTTTTTT.